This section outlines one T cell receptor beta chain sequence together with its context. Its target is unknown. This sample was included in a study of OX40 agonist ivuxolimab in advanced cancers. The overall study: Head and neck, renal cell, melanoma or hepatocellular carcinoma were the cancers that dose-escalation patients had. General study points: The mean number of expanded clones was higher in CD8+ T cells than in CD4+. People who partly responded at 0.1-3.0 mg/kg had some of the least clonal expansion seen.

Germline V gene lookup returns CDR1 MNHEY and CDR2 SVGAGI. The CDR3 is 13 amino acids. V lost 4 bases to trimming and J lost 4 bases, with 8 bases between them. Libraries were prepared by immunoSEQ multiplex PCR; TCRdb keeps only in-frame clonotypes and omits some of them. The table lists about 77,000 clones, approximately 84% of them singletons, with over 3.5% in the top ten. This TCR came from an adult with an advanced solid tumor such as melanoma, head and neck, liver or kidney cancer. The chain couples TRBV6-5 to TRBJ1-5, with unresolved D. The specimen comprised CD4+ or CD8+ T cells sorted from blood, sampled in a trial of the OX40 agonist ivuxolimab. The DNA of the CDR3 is TGTGCCAGCAGTTGGGCTCTGAATCAGCCCCAGCATTTT. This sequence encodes CASSWALNQPQHF.